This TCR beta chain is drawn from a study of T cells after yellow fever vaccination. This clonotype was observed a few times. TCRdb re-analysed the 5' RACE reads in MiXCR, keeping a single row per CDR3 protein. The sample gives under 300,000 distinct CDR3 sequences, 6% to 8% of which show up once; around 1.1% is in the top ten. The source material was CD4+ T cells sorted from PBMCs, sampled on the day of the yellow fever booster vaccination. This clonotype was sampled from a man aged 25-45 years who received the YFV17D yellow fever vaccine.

The CDR3 sequence: CASSPLVGVTAEAFF. As DNA, the CDR3 is TGTGCCAGCAGCCCCCTGGTTGGGGTCACGGCTGAAGCTTTCTTT. The rearrangement uses TRBV7-2 and TRBJ1-1; the D is unclear. The CDR3 contains 15 residues. Germline V lookup: CDR1 SGHTA, CDR2 FQGNSA. Deletions cut 5 bases from V and 6 bases from J, with 19 bases between.